This T cell receptor (beta chain) was retrieved from a study of blood T cell repertoires in COVID-19. Study members were between roughly 18 and 89 years old and lived in 25 or so US regions. Participant reports of clinical history set cohort assignment. The CDR3 has 14 residues. Germline lookup yields CDR1 MNHEY and CDR2 SVGAGI. With 4 bases removed from V and 4 bases from J, the gap between germline ends came to 13 bases. Profiling relied on immunoSEQ multiplex PCR, and the TCRdb table lists in-frame clones only, not all of them. Among roughly 260,000 clones listed, 83% were seen once. Sequencing input: PBMCs or T cells enriched from blood (not recorded which). This rearrangement joins TRBV6-5 to TRBJ1-2; TRBD1 might be the D (5 bases). This TCR derives from a woman aged 40 to 50 who had been exposed to COVID-19. The CDR3 nucleotides read TGTGCCAGCAGTTCTCTCGGGGGGGGCTATGGCTACACCTTC. Protein product: CASSSLGGGYGYTF.